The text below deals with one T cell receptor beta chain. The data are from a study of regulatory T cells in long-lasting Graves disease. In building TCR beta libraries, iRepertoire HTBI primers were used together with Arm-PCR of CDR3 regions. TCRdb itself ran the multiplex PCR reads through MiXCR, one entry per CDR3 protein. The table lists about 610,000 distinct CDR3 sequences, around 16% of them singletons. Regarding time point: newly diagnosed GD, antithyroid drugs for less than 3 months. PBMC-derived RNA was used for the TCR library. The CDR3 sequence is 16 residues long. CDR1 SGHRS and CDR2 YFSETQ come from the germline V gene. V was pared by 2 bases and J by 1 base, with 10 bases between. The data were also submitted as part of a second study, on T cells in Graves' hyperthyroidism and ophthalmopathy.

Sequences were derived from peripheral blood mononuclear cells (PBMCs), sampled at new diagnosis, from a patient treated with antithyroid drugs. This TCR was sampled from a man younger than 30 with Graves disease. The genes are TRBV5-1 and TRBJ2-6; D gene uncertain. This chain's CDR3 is CASSLPDGSGANVLTF. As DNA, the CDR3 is TGCGCCAGCAGCTTACCGGACGGATCTGGGGCCAACGTCCTGACTTTC.